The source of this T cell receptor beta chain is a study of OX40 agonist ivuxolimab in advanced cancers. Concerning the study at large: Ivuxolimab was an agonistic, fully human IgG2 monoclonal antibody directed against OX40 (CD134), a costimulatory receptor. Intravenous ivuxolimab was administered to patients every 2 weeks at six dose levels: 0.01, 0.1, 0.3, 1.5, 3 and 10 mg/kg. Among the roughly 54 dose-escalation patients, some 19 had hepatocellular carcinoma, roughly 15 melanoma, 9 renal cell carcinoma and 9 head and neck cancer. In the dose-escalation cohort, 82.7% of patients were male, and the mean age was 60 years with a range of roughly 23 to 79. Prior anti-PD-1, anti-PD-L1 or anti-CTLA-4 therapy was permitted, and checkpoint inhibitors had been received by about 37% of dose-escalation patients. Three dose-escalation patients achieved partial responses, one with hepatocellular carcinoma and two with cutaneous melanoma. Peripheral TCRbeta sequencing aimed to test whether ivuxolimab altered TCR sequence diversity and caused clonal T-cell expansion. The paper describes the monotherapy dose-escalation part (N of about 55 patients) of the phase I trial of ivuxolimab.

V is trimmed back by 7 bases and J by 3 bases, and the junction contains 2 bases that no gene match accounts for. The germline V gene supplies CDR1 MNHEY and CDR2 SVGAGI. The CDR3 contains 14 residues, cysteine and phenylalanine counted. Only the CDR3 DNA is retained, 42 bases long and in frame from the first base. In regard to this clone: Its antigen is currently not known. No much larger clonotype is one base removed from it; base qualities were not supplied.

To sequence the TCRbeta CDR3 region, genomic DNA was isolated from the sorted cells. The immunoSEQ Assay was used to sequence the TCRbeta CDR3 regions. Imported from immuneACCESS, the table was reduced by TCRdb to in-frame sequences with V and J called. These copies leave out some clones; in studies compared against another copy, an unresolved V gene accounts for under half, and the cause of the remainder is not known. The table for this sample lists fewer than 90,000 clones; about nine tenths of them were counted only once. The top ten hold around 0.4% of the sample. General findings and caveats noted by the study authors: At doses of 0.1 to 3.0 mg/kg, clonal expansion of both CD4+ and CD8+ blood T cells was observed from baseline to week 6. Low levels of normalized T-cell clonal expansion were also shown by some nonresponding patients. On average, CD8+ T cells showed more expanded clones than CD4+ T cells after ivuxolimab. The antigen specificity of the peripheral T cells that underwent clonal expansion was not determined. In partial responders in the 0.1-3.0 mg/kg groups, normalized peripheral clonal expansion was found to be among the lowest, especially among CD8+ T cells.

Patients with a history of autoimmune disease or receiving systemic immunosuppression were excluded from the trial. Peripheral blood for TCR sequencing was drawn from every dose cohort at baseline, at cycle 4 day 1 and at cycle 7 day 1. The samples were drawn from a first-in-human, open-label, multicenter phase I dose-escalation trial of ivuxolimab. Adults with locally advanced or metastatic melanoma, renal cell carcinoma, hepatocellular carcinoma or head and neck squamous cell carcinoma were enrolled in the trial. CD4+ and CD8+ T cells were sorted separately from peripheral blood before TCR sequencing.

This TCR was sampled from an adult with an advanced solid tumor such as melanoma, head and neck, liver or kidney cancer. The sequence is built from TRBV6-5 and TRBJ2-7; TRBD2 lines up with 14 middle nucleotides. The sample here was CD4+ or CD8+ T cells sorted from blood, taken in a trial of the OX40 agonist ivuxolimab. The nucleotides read TGTGCCAGCACCGGGACTAGCGGGGGCTACGAGCAGTACTTC. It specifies CASTGTSGGYEQYF.